This T cell receptor (beta chain) was captured in a study of PD-L1 blockade in urothelial cancer. About the study: In terms of prior chemotherapy, patients had received 0 to 3 regimens.

Study-wide results and limits: The study found that durable-benefit patients expanded tumor-associated blood clones more at 3 weeks.

J lost 6 bases, V lost 2 bases, and 11 bases had no gene match. Germline-derived CDR1 and CDR2 are SGDLS and YYNGEE. This CDR3 is 16 amino acids long. The table came from immunoSEQ multiplex PCR; TCRdb's copy has only in-frame clones and leaves some out. The table lists about 29,000 clones, around 87% of them singletons. This clone has just a few counts. Its antigen is unknown. This material consisted of PBMCs, taken around atezolizumab (anti-PD-L1) treatment. This TCR came from a man aged 50-59 years with urothelial cancer. The chain couples TRBV9 to TRBJ2-1; 7 positions agree with TRBD2. CDR3 sequence reads: CASSVAGTTTLNEQFF. In DNA form, the CDR3 reads TGTGCCAGCAGCGTCGCCGGGACTACAACGCTCAATGAGCAGTTCTTC.